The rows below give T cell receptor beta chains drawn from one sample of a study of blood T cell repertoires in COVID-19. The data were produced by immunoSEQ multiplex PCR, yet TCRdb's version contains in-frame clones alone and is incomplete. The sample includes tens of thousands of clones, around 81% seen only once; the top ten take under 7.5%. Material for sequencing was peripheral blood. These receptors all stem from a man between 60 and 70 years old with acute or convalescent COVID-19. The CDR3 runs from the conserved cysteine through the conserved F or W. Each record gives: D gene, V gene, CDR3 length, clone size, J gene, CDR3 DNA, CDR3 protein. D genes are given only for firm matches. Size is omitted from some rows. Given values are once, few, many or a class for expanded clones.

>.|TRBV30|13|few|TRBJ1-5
TGTGCCTGGGGAAGCGGGGATCATCAGCCCCAGCATTTT
CAWGSGDHQPQHF
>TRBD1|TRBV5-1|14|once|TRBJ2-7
TGCGCCAGCAGCGATGGGACAGGGTCCTACGAGCAGTACTTC
CASSDGTGSYEQYF
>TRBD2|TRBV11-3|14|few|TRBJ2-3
TGTGCCAGCAGCCGGGAGGGAGGCACAGATACGCAGTATTTT
CASSREGGTDTQYF
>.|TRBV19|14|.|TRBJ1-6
TGTGCCAGTTTCGACAGCTCCTATAATTCACCCCTCCACTTT
CASFDSSYNSPLHF
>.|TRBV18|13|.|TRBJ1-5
TGTGCCAGCTCACCACAGTCAGATCAGCCCCAGCATTTT
CASSPQSDQPQHF
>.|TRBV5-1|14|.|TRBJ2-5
TGCGCCAGCAGCTTGGAAGGGAGGCAAGAGACCCAGTACTTC
CASSLEGRQETQYF
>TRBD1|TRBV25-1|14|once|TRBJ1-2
TGTGCCAGCAGTGAGGCAGGGGGCGCAGGTGGCTACACCTTC
CASSEAGGAGGYTF
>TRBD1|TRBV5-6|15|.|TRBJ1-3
TGTGCCAGCAGCTCTACGGGACAGAAAGGAAACACCATATATTTT
CASSSTGQKGNTIYF
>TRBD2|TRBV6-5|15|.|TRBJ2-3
TGTGCCAGCACCACTAGCGGGGCACCCACAGATACGCAGTATTTT
CASTTSGAPTDTQYF
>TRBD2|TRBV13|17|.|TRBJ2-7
TGTGCCAGCAGCCCCCACGGCCGGGGTAGCGGGTCCTACGAGCAGTACTTC
CASSPHGRGSGSYEQYF
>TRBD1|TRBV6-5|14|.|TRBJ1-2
TGTGCCAGCGATCCGGGACAGGGAAACTATGGCTACACCTTC
CASDPGQGNYGYTF
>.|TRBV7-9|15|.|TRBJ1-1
TGTGCCAGCAGCTCTCTAGACAGGCCGAACACTGAAGCTTTCTTT
CASSSLDRPNTEAFF
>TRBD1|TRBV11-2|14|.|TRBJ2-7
TGTGCCAGTTCGGGGACAGGGCGGTCCTACGAGCAGTACTTC
CASSGTGRSYEQYF
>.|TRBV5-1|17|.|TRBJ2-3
TGCGCCAGCAGCGAAGATGGACAAGGGTTTAAAACAGATACGCAGTATTTT
CASSEDGQGFKTDTQYF
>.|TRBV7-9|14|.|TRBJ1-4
TGTGCCAGCAGCTTAGCTGGAGGTACCGAAAAACTGTTTTTT
CASSLAGGTEKLFF
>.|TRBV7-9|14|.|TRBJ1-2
TGTGCCAGCAGCCCTAGACAGACCAGCTATGGCTACACCTTC
CASSPRQTSYGYTF
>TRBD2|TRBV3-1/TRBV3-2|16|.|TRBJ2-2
TGTGCCAGCAGCCAAGAGGTCGGGGGGGCGGTCGGGGAGCTGTTTTTT
CASSQEVGGAVGELFF
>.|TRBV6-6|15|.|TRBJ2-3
TGTGCCAGCAGTTACGGGCGGGGAGTGGTAGATACGCAGTATTTT
CASSYGRGVVDTQYF
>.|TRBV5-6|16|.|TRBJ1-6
TGTGCCAGCAGCTGGACCCCGGACAGCTCTCGTTCACCCCTCCACTTT
CASSWTPDSSRSPLHF
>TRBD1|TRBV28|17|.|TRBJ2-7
TGTGCCAGCCCCCCCCCAGGGGGCGCAGGGTCCACCTACGAGCAGTACTTC
CASPPPGGAGSTYEQYF
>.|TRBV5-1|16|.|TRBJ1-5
TGCGCCAGCAGCTTGGCCGCGCGGGGTGGTAATCAGCCCCAGCATTTT
CASSLAARGGNQPQHF
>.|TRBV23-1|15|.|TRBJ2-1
TGCGCCAGCAGTCTAAGCCTGAGCTCCTACAATGAGCAGTTCTTC
CASSLSLSSYNEQFF
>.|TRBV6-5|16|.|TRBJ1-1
TGTGCCAGCAGTTACAGGGGTGTCAGGGCTAATGCTGAAGCTTTCTTT
CASSYRGVRANAEAFF
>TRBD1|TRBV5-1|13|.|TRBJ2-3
TGCGCCAGCAGCTTGGAGGCGTCGGACAGGGGATATTTT
CASSLEASDRGYF
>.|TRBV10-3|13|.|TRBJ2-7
TGTGCCATCAGTGAGTTGGAGGGGTGGGAGCAGTACTTC
CAISELEGWEQYF
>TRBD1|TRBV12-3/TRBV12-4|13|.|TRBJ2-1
TGTGCCAGCAGCCCAGGGGGCCATAATGAGCAGTTCTTC
CASSPGGHNEQFF
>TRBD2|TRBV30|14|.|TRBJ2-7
TGTGCCTGGAGTGAGAGCGGGGACTCCTACGAGCAGTACTTC
CAWSESGDSYEQYF
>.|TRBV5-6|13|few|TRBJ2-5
TGTGCCAGCAGCTTGAGCCACCAAGAGACCCAGTACTTC
CASSLSHQETQYF
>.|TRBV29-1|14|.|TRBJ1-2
TGCAGCGTTGAAGCAAGGGGCAGGGGTTATGGCTACACCTTC
CSVEARGRGYGYTF
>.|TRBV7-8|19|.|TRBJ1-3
TGTGCCAGCAGCTTAGCCGGGACAAGGGGACCCCTCTCTGGAAACACCATATATTTT
CASSLAGTRGPLSGNTIYF
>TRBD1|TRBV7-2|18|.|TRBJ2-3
TGTGCCAGCAGCTTAGTAGGTATTGGGACAGGATCAACAGATACGCAGTATTTT
CASSLVGIGTGSTDTQYF
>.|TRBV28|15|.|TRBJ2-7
TGTGCCAGCAGAGAAATAGCAAATCGCTACGTCAAGCAGTACTTC
CASREIANRYVKQYF
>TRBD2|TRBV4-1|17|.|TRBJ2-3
TGCGCCAGCAGCCAAGTGCGACTAGCGGGAGGCACAGATACGCAGTATTTT
CASSQVRLAGGTDTQYF
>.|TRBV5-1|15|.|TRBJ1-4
TGCGCCAGCAGCACAACACCGCTCCCTAATGAAAAACTGTTTTTT
CASSTTPLPNEKLFF
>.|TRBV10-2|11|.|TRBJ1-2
TGCGCCAGTTTAACGGGGAGTGGCTACACCTTC
CASLTGSGYTF
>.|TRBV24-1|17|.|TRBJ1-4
TGTGCCACCAGAACGACCTCCCAGGGGACAACTAATGAAAAACTGTTTTTT
CATRTTSQGTTNEKLFF
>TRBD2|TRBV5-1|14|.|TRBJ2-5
TGCGCCAGCAGTCAGACTAGCGGGGAAGAGACCCAGTACTTC
CASSQTSGEETQYF
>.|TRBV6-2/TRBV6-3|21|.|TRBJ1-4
TGTGCCAGCAGTTACTCGAGCGGACTCGGAGGGACCCCTGCAACTAATGAAAAACTGTTTTTT
CASSYSSGLGGTPATNEKLFF
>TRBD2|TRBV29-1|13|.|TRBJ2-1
TGCAGCGTTTGGGGGGACGGGGGGAATGAGCAGTTCTTC
CSVWGDGGNEQFF
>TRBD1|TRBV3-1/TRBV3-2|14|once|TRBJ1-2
TGTGCCAGCAGCCAATCGACAGGGAACTATGGCTACACCTTC
CASSQSTGNYGYTF
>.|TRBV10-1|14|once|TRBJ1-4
TGCGCCTTTCCCCCAGGGACAACTAATGAAAAACTGTTTTTT
CAFPPGTTNEKLFF
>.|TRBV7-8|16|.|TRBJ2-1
TGTGCCAGCAGCCGTGTCGCGGCCTCTAGTCCCAATGAGCAGTTCTTC
CASSRVAASSPNEQFF
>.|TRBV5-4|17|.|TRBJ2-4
TGTGCCAGCAGCTTGGATCAGGGGATGCTAGCCAAAAACATTCAGTACTTC
CASSLDQGMLAKNIQYF
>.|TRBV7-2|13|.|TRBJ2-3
TGTGCCAGCGCATCTGACTATTCAGATACGCAGTATTTT
CASASDYSDTQYF
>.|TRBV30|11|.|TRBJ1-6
TGTGCCTGGAGTCTGAATTCACCCCTCCACTTT
CAWSLNSPLHF
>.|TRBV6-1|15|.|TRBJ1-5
TGTGCCAGCAGTGATACCGGGACACGGAATCAGCCCCAGCATTTT
CASSDTGTRNQPQHF
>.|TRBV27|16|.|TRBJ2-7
TGTGCCAGCAGTTATAGTCGGGGTCTCAAATCCTACGAGCAGTACTTC
CASSYSRGLKSYEQYF
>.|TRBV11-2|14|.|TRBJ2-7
TGTGCCAGCAGCTTAGGAGCTGGTTCCTACGAGCAGTACTTC
CASSLGAGSYEQYF
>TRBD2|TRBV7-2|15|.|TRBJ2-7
TGTGCCAGCAGCTATATTCCGGGACTAGCGTACGAGCAGTACTTC
CASSYIPGLAYEQYF
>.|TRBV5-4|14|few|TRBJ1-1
TGTGCCAGCAGCTTGGTCACCAGGAACACTGAAGCTTTCTTT
CASSLVTRNTEAFF
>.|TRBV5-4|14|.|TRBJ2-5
TGTGCCAGCAGCTTGGTCGGACAGCAAGAGACCCAGTACTTC
CASSLVGQQETQYF
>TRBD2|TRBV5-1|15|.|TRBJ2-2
TGCGCCCGCAGCTTCCTAGCGGGGGGGCCCGGGGAGCTGTTTTTT
CARSFLAGGPGELFF
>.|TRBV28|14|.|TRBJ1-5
TGTGCCAGCAGTTTAATCCGGGGCAATCAGCCCCAGCATTTT
CASSLIRGNQPQHF
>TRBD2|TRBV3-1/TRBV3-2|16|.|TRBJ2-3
TGTGCCAGCAGCCTCCGGCGGCGGGGGAGCACAGATACGCAGTATTTT
CASSLRRRGSTDTQYF
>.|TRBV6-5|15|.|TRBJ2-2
TGTGCCAGCAGTTTCACGGGACACAAGACCGGGGAGCTGTTTTTT
CASSFTGHKTGELFF
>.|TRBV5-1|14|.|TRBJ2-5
TGCGCCAGCAGCTTGACCGCAGGGTCCGAGACCCAGTACTTC
CASSLTAGSETQYF
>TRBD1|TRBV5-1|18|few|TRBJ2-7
TGCGCCAGCAGCTCCAAACCGACGGGCGGGACAGGGATCGACGAGCAGTACTTC
CASSSKPTGGTGIDEQYF
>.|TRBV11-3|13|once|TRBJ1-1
TGTGCCAGCAGCTTTAGCTGGAACACTGAAGCTTTCTTT
CASSFSWNTEAFF
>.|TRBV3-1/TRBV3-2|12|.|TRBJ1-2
TGTGCCAGCAGCCGGTCCTTAGAAGGCTACACCTTC
CASSRSLEGYTF
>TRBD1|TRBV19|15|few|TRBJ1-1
TGTGCCAGTACCCCTGACAGGGCAAGAAACACTGAAGCTTTCTTT
CASTPDRARNTEAFF